These 8 T cell receptor beta chains came from one sample sequenced in a study of blood T cells in healthy people across ages. Alongside a J-beta primer mix, a sample-barcoded 5' primer served in a second PCR lasting roughly 7 to 11 cycles. TCRdb called the 5' RACE reads again in MiXCR, with one record for every CDR3 protein. In the table there are over 700,000 distinct CDR3 sequences, about 55% of which are singletons. Sequenced material: blood. All receptors come from a man at least 80 years old in good health.

On this clonotype: One end of the junction varies from germline; a read error may be responsible. This rearrangement joins TRBV11-2 to TRBJ2-1; tentative D call: TRBD2 (6 bases). The CDR3 sequence is 15 residues long. Germline CDR1 is SGHAT and CDR2 is FQNNGV. CDR3 DNA sequence: TGTGCCAGCAGCTCACTAGCCTCCTCCCACAATGAGCAGTTCTTC. It yields the protein CASSSLASSHNEQFF.

The chain recombines TRBV7-9 with TRBJ2-3; 12 nucleotides agree with TRBD2. The germline V gene encodes CDR1 SEHNR and CDR2 FQNEAQ (reference sequence). This CDR3 is 17 amino acids long. The V and J ends lost 6 bases and 3 bases, in that order; junction bases with no gene match: 10. The CDR3 nucleotides read TGTGCCAGCAGTTTTAGCCAAACTAGCGGGAGGACAGATACGCAGTATTTT. Translation: CASSFSQTSGRTDTQYF.

The gene calls are TRBV10-3 and TRBJ2-7, with 8 bases identical to TRBD1. The V segment lost 5 bases and the J segment 3 bases; nucleotides outside the gene matches: 6. This CDR3 has 14 residues. The germline V gene has CDR1 ENHRY and CDR2 SYGVKD. CDR3 sequence reads: CAISMGQVVYEQYF. The CDR3, as DNA: TGTGCCATCAGTATGGGACAGGTCGTCTACGAGCAGTACTTC.

The chain combines TRBV28 with TRBJ2-7, with D possibly being TRBD2 (5 bases). Germline-derived CDR1 and CDR2 are MDHEN and SYDVKM. The CDR3 has 16 amino acids. Trimming pared 4 bases from V and 2 bases from J, leaving 18 bases between. The CDR3 bases are TGTGCCAGCAGTTCCTTAGCGAGGACGGTCGCCTACGAGCAGTACTTC. Translation gives CASSSLARTVAYEQYF. Full variable domain (outside the CDR3, taken from reference TRBV28 and TRBJ2-7): DVKVTQSSRYLVKRTGEKVFLECVQDMDHENMFWYRQDPGLGLRLIYFSYDVKMKEKGDIPEGYSVSREKKERFSLILESASTNQTSMYLCASSSLARTVAYEQYFGPGTRLTVT.

The CDR3 DNA reads TGTGCCAGCAGTTTTGGACTAGCGGGAGCGGAGACCCAGTACTTC. Translated, it gives CASSFGLAGAETQYF. The genes are TRBV27 and TRBJ2-5, with 13 bases fitting TRBD2. This CDR3 comprises 15 residues. Germline CDR1 is MNHEY and CDR2 is SMNVEV (reference sequence). Trimming at V came to 3 bases and at J to 5 bases, leaving 3 bases not matched to a gene.

The rearrangement links TRBV2 to TRBJ2-7; D gene uncertain. CDR3 length equals 13 residues. Germline V gives CDR1 SNHLY, CDR2 FYNNEI. The V gene lost 3 bases and the J gene lost 4 bases, with 10 bases spanning the gap. The CDR3 protein is CASSDPLRYEQYF. CDR3 coding DNA: TGTGCCAGCAGTGACCCCCTGAGGTACGAGCAGTACTTC.

The chain has TRBV3-1 and TRBJ1-2; D gene ambiguous. Germline CDR1 and CDR2: LGHDT and YNNKEL (reference sequence). V lost 3 bases to trimming and J lost 4 bases, with 15 bases between them. The CDR3 extends over 15 amino acids. The DNA for the CDR3 is TGTGCCAGCAGCCAGTCCAACGGAGCGGTCTATGGCTACACCTTC. The encoded protein is CASSQSNGAVYGYTF.

This clonotype was seen only a few times. This rearrangement joins TRBV11-2 to TRBJ1-5; D might be TRBD1 (6 bases). V was pared by 0 bases and J by 6 bases, with 9 bases between. The CDR3 has 14 residues. Germline lookup yields CDR1 SGHAT and CDR2 FQNNGV. CDR3 nucleotide sequence: TGTGCCAGCAGCTTAGAACAGGGTGGTCAGCCCCAGCATTTT. Protein sequence: CASSLEQGGQPQHF. Complete variable domain (other parts from reference TRBV11-2 and TRBJ1-5): EAGVAQSPRYKIIEKRQSVAFWCNPISGHATLYWYQQILGQGPKLLIQFQNNGVVDDSQLPKDRFSAERLKGVDSTLKIQPAKLEDSAVYLCASSLEQGGQPQHFGDGTRLSIL.